Listed below are T cell receptor beta chains from one sample, sequenced in a study of regulatory T cells in long-lasting Graves disease. TCRdb re-analysed the multiplex PCR reads in MiXCR, keeping a single row per CDR3 protein. The table has some 250,000 distinct CDR3 sequences, 15% to 20% seen once; the top ten hold approximately 15%. This same sample was also taken into another study, of T cells in Graves' hyperthyroidism and ophthalmopathy.

Sample: peripheral blood mononuclear cells (PBMCs), taken at new diagnosis, from a patient treated with antithyroid drugs. These receptor sequences come from a woman aged 25 to 39 with Graves disease. CDR3s leave out the opening cysteine and the closing phenylalanine or tryptophan.

CDR3aa,v_gene,j_gene
ATSNQQGAANEKLF,TRBV15,TRBJ1-4
ASSLERTGSSPLH,TRBV12-3/TRBV12-4,TRBJ1-6
ASSMYRGSGTEAF,TRBV5-1,TRBJ1-1
ASRRGLEAF,TRBV7-9,TRBJ1-1
ASRWSNTDTQY,TRBV19,TRBJ2-3
ASSMEVGQPQH,TRBV6-1,TRBJ1-5
SVERGFGGYT,TRBV29-1,TRBJ1-2
ASKASGNQETQY,TRBV27,TRBJ2-5
ASSQRQGAGSYEQY,TRBV4-1,TRBJ2-7
ASSLGGTPSYGYT,TRBV7-9,TRBJ1-2
SARTGADTQY,TRBV29-1,TRBJ2-3
SARDPQGDLTNQPQH,TRBV20-1,TRBJ1-5
ASSLTFPNTEAF,TRBV27,TRBJ1-1
SARITGGSLSDTEAF,TRBV20-1,TRBJ1-1
ASSEAGQGMGYT,TRBV6-1,TRBJ1-2
ASSEILQGASEGYT,TRBV10-2,TRBJ1-2
SADGTGGESGYEQY,TRBV20-1,TRBJ2-7
ASRLGAILGNTIY,TRBV19,TRBJ1-3
ASSLKVNTEAF,TRBV27,TRBJ1-1
ASSHKGGANTGELF,TRBV7-9,TRBJ2-2